A selection of T cell receptor beta chains follows, all from one sample in a study of a mutant IDH1 vaccine in newly diagnosed glioma. Antigens of these TCRs are unknown. The data were produced by immunoSEQ multiplex PCR, yet TCRdb's version contains in-frame clones alone and is incomplete. The sample yields over 60,000 clones, around 91% seen once. Source: PBMCs, taken from a glioma patient whose treatment included an IDH1 peptide vaccine. Every receptor here comes from a man aged 35 to 55 with glioma. Both conserved end residues are part of each CDR3. D genes are given only for firm matches. Part of the rows lack a size; the others show once, few, many or a class for expanded clones.

j_call: TRBJ1-5
clone_size: .
d_call: .
v_call: TRBV6-6
cdr3_aa: CASSYPQGLGNQPQHF
cdr3_nt: TGTGCCAGCAGTTACCCCCAGGGATTGGGCAATCAGCCCCAGCATTTT

j_call: TRBJ2-7
clone_size: .
d_call: TRBD1
v_call: TRBV19
cdr3_aa: CASSSPGQGAIEQYF
cdr3_nt: TGTGCCAGTAGTTCACCGGGACAGGGGGCGATCGAGCAGTACTTC

j_call: TRBJ1-1
clone_size: .
d_call: .
v_call: TRBV10-3
cdr3_aa: CAIRPSGTDSTEAFF
cdr3_nt: TGTGCCATCAGACCTTCCGGGACCGACAGCACTGAAGCTTTCTTT

j_call: TRBJ1-4
clone_size: .
d_call: .
v_call: TRBV27
cdr3_aa: CASSLLATNEKLFF
cdr3_nt: TGTGCCAGCAGTTTACTAGCAACTAATGAAAAACTGTTTTTT

j_call: TRBJ2-3
clone_size: .
d_call: .
v_call: TRBV29-1
cdr3_aa: CSVEGAIGNGADTQYF
cdr3_nt: TGCAGCGTTGAAGGGGCCATCGGAAACGGGGCAGATACGCAGTATTTT

j_call: TRBJ1-2
clone_size: .
d_call: .
v_call: TRBV4-2
cdr3_aa: CASSQDIGSNYGYTF
cdr3_nt: TGTGCCAGCAGCCAAGATATTGGATCTAACTATGGCTACACCTTC

j_call: TRBJ1-1
clone_size: .
d_call: .
v_call: TRBV5-1
cdr3_aa: CASSLGVDVGEAFF
cdr3_nt: TGCGCCAGCAGCTTAGGGGTGGACGTAGGTGAAGCTTTCTTT

j_call: TRBJ1-2
clone_size: few
d_call: TRBD1
v_call: TRBV29-1
cdr3_aa: CSVLGQGAHGYTF
cdr3_nt: TGCAGCGTCCTGGGACAGGGGGCGCATGGCTACACCTTC

j_call: TRBJ1-1
clone_size: .
d_call: .
v_call: TRBV11-2
cdr3_aa: CASSLDPGGWSEAFF
cdr3_nt: TGTGCCAGCAGCTTAGATCCGGGGGGATGGTCTGAAGCTTTCTTT

j_call: TRBJ1-1
clone_size: .
d_call: .
v_call: TRBV5-4
cdr3_aa: CASSSRPDTEAFF
cdr3_nt: TGTGCCAGCAGCTCCCGGCCGGACACTGAAGCTTTCTTT

j_call: TRBJ2-2
clone_size: .
d_call: TRBD1
v_call: TRBV5-1
cdr3_aa: CASSARQGDTGELFF
cdr3_nt: TGCGCCAGCAGCGCCAGACAGGGGGACACCGGGGAGCTGTTTTTT

j_call: TRBJ1-6
clone_size: .
d_call: TRBD1
v_call: TRBV5-1
cdr3_aa: CASSLDTGGSSPLHF
cdr3_nt: TGCGCCAGCAGCTTGGACACAGGGGGCAGTTCACCCCTCCACTTT

j_call: TRBJ2-7
clone_size: .
d_call: .
v_call: TRBV4-2
cdr3_aa: CASSQSASRSYEQYF
cdr3_nt: TGTGCCAGCAGCCAGTCAGCTAGCAGGAGCTACGAGCAGTACTTC

j_call: TRBJ1-3
clone_size: .
d_call: TRBD1
v_call: TRBV7-9
cdr3_aa: CASSLRTGGRSGNTIYF
cdr3_nt: TGTGCCAGCAGCCTGAGGACAGGGGGAAGGTCAGGAAACACCATATATTTT

j_call: TRBJ2-5
clone_size: .
d_call: .
v_call: TRBV5-6
cdr3_aa: CASSGRSYQETQYF
cdr3_nt: TGTGCCAGCAGCGGCCGATCGTACCAAGAGACCCAGTACTTC

j_call: TRBJ1-2
clone_size: .
d_call: .
v_call: TRBV5-1
cdr3_aa: CASSPPGTVYGYTF
cdr3_nt: TGCGCCAGCAGTCCTCCGGGGACCGTCTACGGCTACACCTTC

j_call: TRBJ1-2
clone_size: .
d_call: TRBD1
v_call: TRBV5-6
cdr3_aa: CASSLIRGQLVNYGYTF
cdr3_nt: TGTGCCAGCAGCTTAATCAGGGGGCAACTAGTTAACTATGGCTACACCTTC

j_call: TRBJ1-1
clone_size: .
d_call: .
v_call: TRBV7-9
cdr3_aa: CASSLEGRPIAFF
cdr3_nt: TGTGCCAGCAGCTTAGAAGGCCGTCCCATAGCTTTCTTT

j_call: TRBJ2-2
clone_size: .
d_call: TRBD1
v_call: TRBV7-2
cdr3_aa: CASSPRQGSNTGELFF
cdr3_nt: TGTGCCAGCAGCCCCAGACAGGGGTCGAACACCGGGGAGCTGTTTTTT

j_call: TRBJ1-6
clone_size: .
d_call: .
v_call: TRBV10-3
cdr3_aa: CAISESGRLGSPLHF
cdr3_nt: TGTGCCATCAGTGAGTCGGGCAGGTTAGGTTCACCCCTCCACTTT

j_call: TRBJ2-2
clone_size: few
d_call: TRBD1
v_call: TRBV19
cdr3_aa: CASSITFGQGLAGELFF
cdr3_nt: TGTGCCAGTAGTATAACGTTCGGACAGGGGCTCGCCGGGGAGCTGTTTTTT

j_call: TRBJ1-1
clone_size: few
d_call: .
v_call: TRBV5-4
cdr3_aa: CASSFRDREAFF
cdr3_nt: TGTGCCAGCAGCTTCCGAGATAGGGAAGCTTTCTTT

j_call: TRBJ1-5
clone_size: .
d_call: .
v_call: TRBV2
cdr3_aa: CASSELGAGGVGGQPQHF
cdr3_nt: TGTGCCAGCAGTGAATTGGGTGCTGGGGGAGTAGGGGGTCAGCCCCAGCATTTT

j_call: TRBJ1-1
clone_size: .
d_call: .
v_call: TRBV28
cdr3_aa: CASDMNTEAFF
cdr3_nt: TGTGCCAGCGATATGAACACTGAAGCTTTCTTT

j_call: TRBJ1-1
clone_size: few
d_call: TRBD1
v_call: TRBV7-3
cdr3_aa: CASSPQPGQGLSAFF
cdr3_nt: TGTGCCAGCAGCCCGCAACCGGGACAGGGCTTGTCGGCTTTCTTT

j_call: TRBJ2-2
clone_size: .
d_call: .
v_call: TRBV25-1
cdr3_aa: CASSDYRGGTGELFF
cdr3_nt: TGTGCCAGCAGTGATTACAGGGGAGGGACCGGGGAGCTGTTTTTT

j_call: TRBJ2-3
clone_size: few
d_call: .
v_call: TRBV2
cdr3_aa: CANSQGLSTDTQYF
cdr3_nt: TGTGCCAATTCACAGGGACTTAGCACAGATACGCAGTATTTT